The present T cell receptor beta chain was sequenced within a study of regulatory T cells in long-lasting Graves disease. Across the study: Graves' patients diagnosed newly had used antithyroid drugs under 3 months.

This clonotype occurred a few times. Antigen unknown. Time point: newly diagnosed GD, antithyroid drugs for less than 3 months. RNA extracted from PBMCs served as the sequencing template. General study findings and limits: Comparison showed that persistent patients shared more public clonotypes (roughly 2,500) than new patients (966). Persistent disease was characterized by preferential usage of TRBV28, TRBJ1-2 and TRBJ2-5.

Sequencing libraries for TCR beta were prepared with iRepertoire HTBI primers and Arm-PCR of CDR3 regions. Original methodology: Samples jointly harbored roughly 62 TRBV and about 13 TRBJ segments. TCRdb re-called the multiplex PCR reads with MiXCR, one entry per CDR3 protein. The V and J calls were not made by the authors but by TCRdb's processing. The sample lists 580,000 or so distinct CDR3 sequences, around 16% occurring once. Germline CDR1 reads MNHNS; CDR2 reads SASEGT. V shed 4 bases, J shed 1 base, and the junction held 4 bases outside the gene matches. CDR3 length: 15 residues. The same data also contributed to another study, on T cells in Graves' hyperthyroidism and ophthalmopathy.

J is TRBJ1-3 and V is TRBV6-1, with 7 nucleotides matching TRBD1. The origin of this receptor is a man aged 18 to 29 with Graves disease. This specimen consisted of peripheral blood mononuclear cells (PBMCs), obtained at new diagnosis, from a patient treated with antithyroid drugs. Written as DNA, the CDR3 is TGTGCCAGCAGTGGAGGGGACAGTTCTGGAAACACCATATATTTT. It yields the protein CASSGGDSSGNTIYF.